These 5 T cell receptor beta chains were all obtained from the same sample, sequenced in a study of blood T cell repertoires in COVID-19. The protocol was immunoSEQ multiplex PCR, while the TCRdb copy is restricted to in-frame clones and leaves out a portion. The sample shows roughly 110,000 clones, 80% to 95% of them seen only once. What was sequenced was peripheral blood. Receptor source: a woman aged 30 to 39 with acute or convalescent COVID-19.

V usage is TRBV4-2 and J usage is TRBJ2-2, with TRBD2 matching 15 bases. The J segment lost 7 bases and the V segment lost 4 bases, leaving 10 bases of the junction unmatched. CDR3 size: 18 residues. CDR1 is LGHNA and CDR2 is YNFKEQ in the germline V gene. CDR3 amino acids: CASSPRTSGGAEGGELFF. In DNA, the CDR3 is TGTGCCAGCAGCCCAAGGACTAGCGGGGGGGCTGAGGGCGGGGAGCTGTTTTTT.

This clone has just one count. The rearrangement uses TRBV5-1 and TRBJ1-5; 7 bases align to TRBD1. CDR1 and CDR2 from the germline V gene are SGHRS and YFSETQ. The CDR3 covers 13 residues. V lost 4 bases to trimming and J lost 5 bases; unmatched junction nucleotides: 3. This CDR3 reads CASSPDRDQPQHF. DNA of the CDR3: TGCGCCAGCAGCCCCGACAGGGATCAGCCCCAGCATTTT.

The chain joins TRBV5-6 to TRBJ1-6; D might be TRBD1 (6 bases). CDR3 size: 13 residues. The germline V gene has CDR1 SGHDT and CDR2 YYEEEE. V was cut by 4 bases and J by 7 bases, with 9 bases left in between. CDR3 region: CASSLDRNSPLHF. CDR3 DNA sequence: TGTGCCAGCAGCCTAGACAGGAATTCACCCCTCCACTTT.

V is TRBV6-1 and J is TRBJ1-5; the match to TRBD1 covers 8 bases. Germline-derived CDR1 and CDR2 are MNHNS and SASEGT. The junction had 12 bases not matched to a gene; V was cut back by 6 bases and J by 5 bases. The CDR3 extends over 16 amino acids. The CDR3 loop is CASREWDRSADQPQHF. CDR3 nucleotides: TGTGCCAGCAGGGAATGGGACAGGTCGGCGGATCAGCCCCAGCATTTT.

The CDR3 spells CASSYTGGDSYGYTF. CDR3 bases: TGCGCCAGCAGCTACACAGGGGGGGATTCCTATGGCTACACCTTC. This chain joins TRBV4-1 and TRBJ1-2; TRBD1 matches at 8 bases. In germline, CDR1 is MGHRA, CDR2 YSYEKL. The CDR3 spans 15 residues. V shed 5 bases, J shed 4 bases, and the junction held 9 bases outside the gene matches.